The entry that follows covers one TCR beta chain sequence. This record comes from a study of OX40 agonist ivuxolimab in advanced cancers. The germline V gene encodes CDR1 SGHRS and CDR2 YFSETQ. This CDR3 is built from 15 residues. Some clones are missing from TCRdb's copy, which holds only in-frame ones; the method was immunoSEQ multiplex PCR. The sample holds more than 80,000 clones; about nine tenths are singletons and the top ten take approximately 0.52%. This chain connects TRBV5-1 to TRBJ2-7; D is perhaps TRBD1 (7 bases). Here the sequenced sample was CD4+ or CD8+ T cells sorted from blood, taken in a trial of the OX40 agonist ivuxolimab. This clonotype was sampled from an adult with an advanced solid tumor such as melanoma, head and neck, liver or kidney cancer. The DNA of the CDR3 is TGCGCGACCTCTCTAGGCAGGGGGGAAACCTACGAGCAGTACTTC. The encoded protein is CATSLGRGETYEQYF.